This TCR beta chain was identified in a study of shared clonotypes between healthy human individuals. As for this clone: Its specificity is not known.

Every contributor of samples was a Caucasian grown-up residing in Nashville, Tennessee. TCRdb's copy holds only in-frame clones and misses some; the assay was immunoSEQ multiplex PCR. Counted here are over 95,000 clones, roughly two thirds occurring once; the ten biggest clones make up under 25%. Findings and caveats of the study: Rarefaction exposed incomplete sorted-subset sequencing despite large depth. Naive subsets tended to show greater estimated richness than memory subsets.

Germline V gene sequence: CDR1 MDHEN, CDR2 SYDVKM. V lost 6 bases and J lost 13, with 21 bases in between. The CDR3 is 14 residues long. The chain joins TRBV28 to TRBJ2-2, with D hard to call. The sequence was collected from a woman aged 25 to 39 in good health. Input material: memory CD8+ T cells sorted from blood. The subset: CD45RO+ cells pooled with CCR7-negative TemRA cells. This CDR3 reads CASSRASGTFGLFF. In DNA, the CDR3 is TGTGCCAGCAGCCGGGCCTCAGGAACATTCGGGCTGTTTTTT. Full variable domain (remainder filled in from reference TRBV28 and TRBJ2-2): DVKVTQSSRYLVKRTGEKVFLECVQDMDHENMFWYRQDPGLGLRLIYFSYDVKMKEKGDIPEGYSVSREKKERFSLILESASTNQTSMYLCASSRASGTFGLFFGEGSRLTVL.